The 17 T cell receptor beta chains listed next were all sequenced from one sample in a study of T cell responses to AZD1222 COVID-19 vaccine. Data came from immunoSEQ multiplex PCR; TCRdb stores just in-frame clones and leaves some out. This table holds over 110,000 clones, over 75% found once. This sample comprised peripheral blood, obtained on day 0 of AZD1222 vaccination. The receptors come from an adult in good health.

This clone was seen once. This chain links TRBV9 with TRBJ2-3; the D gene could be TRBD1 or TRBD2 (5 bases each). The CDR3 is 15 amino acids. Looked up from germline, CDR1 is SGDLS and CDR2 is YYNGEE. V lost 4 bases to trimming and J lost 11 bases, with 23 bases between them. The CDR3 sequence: CASSPRTDGARGQYF. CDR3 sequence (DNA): TGTGCCAGCAGCCCCCGAACGGACGGGGCACGGGGGCAGTATTTT.

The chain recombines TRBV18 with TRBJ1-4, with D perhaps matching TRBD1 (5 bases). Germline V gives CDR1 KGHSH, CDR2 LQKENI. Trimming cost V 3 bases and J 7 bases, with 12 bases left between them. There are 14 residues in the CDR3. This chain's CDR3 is CASSPGLGAEKLFF. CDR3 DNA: TGTGCCAGCTCACCCGGGTTAGGGGCTGAAAAACTGTTTTTT.

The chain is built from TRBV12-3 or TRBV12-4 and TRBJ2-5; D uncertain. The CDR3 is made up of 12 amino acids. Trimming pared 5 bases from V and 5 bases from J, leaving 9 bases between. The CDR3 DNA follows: TGTGCCAGCAGTCAGGACCGGGAGACCCAGTACTTC. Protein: CASSQDRETQYF.

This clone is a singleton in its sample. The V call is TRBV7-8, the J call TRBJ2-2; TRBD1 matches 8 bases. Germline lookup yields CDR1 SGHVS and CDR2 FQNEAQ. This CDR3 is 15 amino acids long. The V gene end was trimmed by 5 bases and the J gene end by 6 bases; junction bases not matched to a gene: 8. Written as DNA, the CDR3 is TGTGCCAGCAGCCCGGACAGGGCGTTGGCCGGGGAGCTGTTTTTT. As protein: CASSPDRALAGELFF.

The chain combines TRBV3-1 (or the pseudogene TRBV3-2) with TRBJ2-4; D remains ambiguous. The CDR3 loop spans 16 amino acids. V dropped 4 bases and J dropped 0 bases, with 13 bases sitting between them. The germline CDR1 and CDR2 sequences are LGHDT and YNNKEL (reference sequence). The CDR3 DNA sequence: TGTGCCAGCAGCCCTTCAGTCCTCCTAGCCAAAAACATTCAGTACTTC. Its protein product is CASSPSVLLAKNIQYF.

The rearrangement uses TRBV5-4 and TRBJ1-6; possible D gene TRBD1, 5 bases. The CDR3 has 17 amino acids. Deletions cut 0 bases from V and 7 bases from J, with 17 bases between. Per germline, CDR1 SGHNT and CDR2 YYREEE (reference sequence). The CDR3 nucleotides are TGTGCCAGCAGCTTGGCCGGGGGTACAGGTGGCAATTCACCCCTCCACTTT. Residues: CASSLAGGTGGNSPLHF.

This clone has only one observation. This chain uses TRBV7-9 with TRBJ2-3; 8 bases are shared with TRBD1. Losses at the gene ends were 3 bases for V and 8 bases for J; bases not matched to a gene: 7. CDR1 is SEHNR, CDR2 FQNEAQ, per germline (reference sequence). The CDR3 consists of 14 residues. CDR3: CASSLDRASGTQYF. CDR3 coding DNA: TGTGCCAGCAGCTTGGACAGGGCCTCCGGTACGCAGTATTTT.

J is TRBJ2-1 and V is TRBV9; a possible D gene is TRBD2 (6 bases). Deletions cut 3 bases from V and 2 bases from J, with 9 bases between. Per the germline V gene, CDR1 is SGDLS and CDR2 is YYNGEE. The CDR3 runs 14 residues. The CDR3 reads CASSETGAYNEQFF. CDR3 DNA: TGTGCCAGCAGCGAAACGGGAGCCTACAATGAGCAGTTCTTC.

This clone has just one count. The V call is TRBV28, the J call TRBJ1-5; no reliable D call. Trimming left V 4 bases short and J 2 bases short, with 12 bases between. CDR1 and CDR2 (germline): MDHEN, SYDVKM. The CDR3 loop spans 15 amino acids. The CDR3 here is CASSYGDIRNQPQHF. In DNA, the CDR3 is TGTGCCAGCAGTTATGGGGATATCCGCAATCAGCCCCAGCATTTT.

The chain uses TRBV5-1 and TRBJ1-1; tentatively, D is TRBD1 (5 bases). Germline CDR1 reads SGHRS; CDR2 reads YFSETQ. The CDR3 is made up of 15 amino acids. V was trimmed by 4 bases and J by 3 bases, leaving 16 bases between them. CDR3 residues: CASSHRAGTDTEAFF. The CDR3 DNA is TGCGCCAGCAGCCATAGAGCGGGGACCGACACTGAAGCTTTCTTT.

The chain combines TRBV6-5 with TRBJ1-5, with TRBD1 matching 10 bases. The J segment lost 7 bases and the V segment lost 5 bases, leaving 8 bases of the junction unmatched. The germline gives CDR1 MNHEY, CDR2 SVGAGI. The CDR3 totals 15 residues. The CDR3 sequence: CASSPRGQGVQPQHF. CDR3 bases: TGTGCCAGCAGTCCTCGCGGACAGGGGGTCCAGCCCCAGCATTTT.

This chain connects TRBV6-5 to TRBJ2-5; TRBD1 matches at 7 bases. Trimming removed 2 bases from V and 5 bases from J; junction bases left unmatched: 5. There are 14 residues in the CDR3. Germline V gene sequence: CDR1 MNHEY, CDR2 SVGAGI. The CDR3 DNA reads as TGTGCCAGCAGTTACGATAAGGGGGCTGAGACCCAGTACTTC. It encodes CASSYDKGAETQYF.

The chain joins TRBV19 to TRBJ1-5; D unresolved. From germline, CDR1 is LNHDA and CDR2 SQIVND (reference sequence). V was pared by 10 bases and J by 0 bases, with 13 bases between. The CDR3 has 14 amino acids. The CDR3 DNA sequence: TGTGCCACCATCGCCCGGTATAGCAATCAGCCCCAGCATTTT. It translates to CATIARYSNQPQHF.

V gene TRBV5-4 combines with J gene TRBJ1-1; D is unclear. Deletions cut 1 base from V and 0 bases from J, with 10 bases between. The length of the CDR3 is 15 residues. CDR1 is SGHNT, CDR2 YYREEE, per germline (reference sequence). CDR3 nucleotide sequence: TGTGCCAGCAGCTTGTATCGACAACTGAACACTGAAGCTTTCTTT. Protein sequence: CASSLYRQLNTEAFF.

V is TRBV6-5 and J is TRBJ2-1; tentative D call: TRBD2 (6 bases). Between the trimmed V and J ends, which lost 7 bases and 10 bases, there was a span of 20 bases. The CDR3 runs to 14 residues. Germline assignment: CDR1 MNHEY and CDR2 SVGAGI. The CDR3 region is CASTDFPQRGEQFF. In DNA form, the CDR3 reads TGTGCCAGCACCGATTTCCCCCAACGGGGGGAGCAGTTCTTC.

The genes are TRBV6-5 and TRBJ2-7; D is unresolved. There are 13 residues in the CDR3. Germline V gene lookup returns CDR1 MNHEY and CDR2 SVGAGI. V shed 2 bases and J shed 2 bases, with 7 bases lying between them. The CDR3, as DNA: TGTGCCAGCAGTTACCACAAAACCTACGAGCAGTACTTC. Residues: CASSYHKTYEQYF.

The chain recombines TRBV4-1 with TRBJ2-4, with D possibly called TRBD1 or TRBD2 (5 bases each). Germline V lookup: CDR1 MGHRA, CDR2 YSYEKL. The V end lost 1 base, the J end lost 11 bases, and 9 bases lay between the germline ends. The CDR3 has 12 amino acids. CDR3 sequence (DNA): TGCGCCAGCAGCCAAGGAGGGGCCGTTCAGTACTTC. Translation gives CASSQGGAVQYF.